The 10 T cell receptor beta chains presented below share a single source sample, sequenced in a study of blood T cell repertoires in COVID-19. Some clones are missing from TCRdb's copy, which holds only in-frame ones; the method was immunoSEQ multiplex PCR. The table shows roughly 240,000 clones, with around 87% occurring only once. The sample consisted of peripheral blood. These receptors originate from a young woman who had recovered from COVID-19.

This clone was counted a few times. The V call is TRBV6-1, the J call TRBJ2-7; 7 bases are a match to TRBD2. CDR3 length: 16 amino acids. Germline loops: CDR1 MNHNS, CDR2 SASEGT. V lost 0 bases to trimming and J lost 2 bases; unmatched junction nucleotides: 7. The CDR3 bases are TGTGCCAGCAGTGAAGCGCTTGTAGCGGGCCCCTACGAGCAGTACTTC. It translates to CASSEALVAGPYEQYF.

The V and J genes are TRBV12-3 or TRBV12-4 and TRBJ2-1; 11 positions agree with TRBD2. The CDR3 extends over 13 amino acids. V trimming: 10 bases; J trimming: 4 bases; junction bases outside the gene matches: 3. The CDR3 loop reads CATGTSGYNEQFF. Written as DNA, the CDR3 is TGTGCCACGGGGACTAGCGGTTACAATGAGCAGTTCTTC.

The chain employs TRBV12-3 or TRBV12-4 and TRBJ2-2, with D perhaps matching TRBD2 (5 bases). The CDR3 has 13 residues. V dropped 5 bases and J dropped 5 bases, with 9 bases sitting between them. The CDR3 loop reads CASSQRGTGELFF. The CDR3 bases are TGTGCCAGCAGTCAACGGGGTACCGGGGAGCTGTTTTTT.

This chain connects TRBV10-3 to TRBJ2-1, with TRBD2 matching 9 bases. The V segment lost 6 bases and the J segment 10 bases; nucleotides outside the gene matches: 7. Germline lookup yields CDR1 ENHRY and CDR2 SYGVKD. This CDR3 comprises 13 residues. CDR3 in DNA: TGTGCCATCAGAGCGGGGGGCAGAGAGGAGCAGTTCTTC. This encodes CAIRAGGREEQFF.

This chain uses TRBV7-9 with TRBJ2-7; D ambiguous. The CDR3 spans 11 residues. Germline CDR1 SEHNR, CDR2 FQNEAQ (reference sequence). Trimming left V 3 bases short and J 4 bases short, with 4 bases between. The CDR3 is CASSFLYEQYF. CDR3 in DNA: TGTGCCAGCAGCTTCTTGTACGAGCAGTACTTC.

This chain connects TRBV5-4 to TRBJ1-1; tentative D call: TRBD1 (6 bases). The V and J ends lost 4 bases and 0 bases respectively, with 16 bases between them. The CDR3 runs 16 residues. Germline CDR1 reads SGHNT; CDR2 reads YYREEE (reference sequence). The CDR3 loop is CASSKPGEGMNTEAFF. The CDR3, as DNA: TGTGCCAGCAGCAAACCAGGGGAGGGGATGAACACTGAAGCTTTCTTT.

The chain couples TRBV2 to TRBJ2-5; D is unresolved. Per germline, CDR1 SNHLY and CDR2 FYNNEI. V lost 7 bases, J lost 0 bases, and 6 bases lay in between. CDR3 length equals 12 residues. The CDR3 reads CASNSYQETQYF. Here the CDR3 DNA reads TGTGCCAGCAACAGCTACCAAGAGACCCAGTACTTC.

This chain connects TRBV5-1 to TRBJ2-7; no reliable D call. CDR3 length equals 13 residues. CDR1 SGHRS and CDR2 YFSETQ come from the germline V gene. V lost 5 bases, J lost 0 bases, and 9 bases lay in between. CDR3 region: CASRHSSSYEQYF. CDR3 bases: TGCGCCAGCAGGCACTCCTCCTCCTACGAGCAGTACTTC. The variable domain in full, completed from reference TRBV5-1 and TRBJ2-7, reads KAGVTQTPRYLIKTRGQQVTLSCSPISGHRSVSWYQQTPGQGLQFLFEYFSETQRNKGNFPGRFSGRQFSNSRSEMNVSTLELGDSALYLCASRHSSSYEQYFGPGTRLTVT.

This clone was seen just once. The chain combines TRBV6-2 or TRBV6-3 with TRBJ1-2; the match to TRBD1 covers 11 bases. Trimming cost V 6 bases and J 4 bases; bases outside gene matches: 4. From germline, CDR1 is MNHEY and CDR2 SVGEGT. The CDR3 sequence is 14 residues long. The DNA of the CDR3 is TGTGCCAGCAGCGGACAGGGGGCGGGCTATGGCTACACCTTC. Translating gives CASSGQGAGYGYTF.

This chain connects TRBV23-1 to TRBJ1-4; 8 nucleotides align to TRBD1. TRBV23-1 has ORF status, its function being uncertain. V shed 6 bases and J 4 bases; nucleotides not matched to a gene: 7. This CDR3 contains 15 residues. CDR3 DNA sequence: TGCGCCAGCAGAGACCCAGGGGGCCGTAATGAAAAACTGTTTTTT. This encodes CASRDPGGRNEKLFF.